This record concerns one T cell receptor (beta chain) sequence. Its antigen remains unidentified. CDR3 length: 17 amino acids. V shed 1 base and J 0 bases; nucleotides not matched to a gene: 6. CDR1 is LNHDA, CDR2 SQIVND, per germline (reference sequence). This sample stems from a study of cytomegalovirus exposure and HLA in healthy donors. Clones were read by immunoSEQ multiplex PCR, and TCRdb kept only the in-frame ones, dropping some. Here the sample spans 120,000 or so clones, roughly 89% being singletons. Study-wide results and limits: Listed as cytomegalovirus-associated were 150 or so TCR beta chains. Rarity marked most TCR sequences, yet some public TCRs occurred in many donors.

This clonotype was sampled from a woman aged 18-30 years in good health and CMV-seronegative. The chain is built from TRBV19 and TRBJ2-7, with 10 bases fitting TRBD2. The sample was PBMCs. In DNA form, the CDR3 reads TGTGCCAGTAGTATAGCGACTAGCGGGCTCCTCTCCTACGAGCAGTACTTC. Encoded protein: CASSIATSGLLSYEQYF.